The 15 T cell receptor beta chains in this list originate from one sample, sequenced in a study of blood T cell repertoires in COVID-19. The protocol was immunoSEQ multiplex PCR, while the TCRdb copy is restricted to in-frame clones and leaves out a portion. The sample lists about 230,000 clones; 70% to 90% were seen once. The sequencing input was peripheral blood. These receptors originate from a man aged 50 or older with COVID-19, enrolled during active disease.

The chain recombines TRBV9 with TRBJ2-2; the D gene is possibly TRBD2 (6 bases). V was shortened by 0 bases and J by 7 bases, with 7 bases between the two germline ends. This CDR3 has 13 residues. Looked up from germline, CDR1 is SGDLS and CDR2 is YYNGEE. The CDR3 DNA reads as TGTGCCAGCAGCGTAGTCGGGAGCGGGGAGCTGTTTTTT. Its protein product is CASSVVGSGELFF.

This rearrangement joins TRBV27 to TRBJ1-2; 10 bases match TRBD1. J gave up 2 bases and V 6 bases, and 12 bases lay outside the gene matches. Germline V gives CDR1 MNHEY, CDR2 SMNVEV (reference sequence). This CDR3 comprises 17 residues. The CDR3 sequence is CASSSLEGTGVNYGYTF. The CDR3 DNA sequence: TGTGCCAGCAGCTCTTTGGAAGGGACAGGGGTAAACTATGGCTACACCTTC.

The chain joins TRBV23-1 to TRBJ1-2; TRBD1 agrees at 11 bases. TRBV23-1 counts as an open reading frame of uncertain function. Unmatched junction bases numbered 12, after V lost 7 bases and J lost 5 bases. This CDR3 has 16 amino acids. CDR3 in DNA: TGCGCCAGCAAACCGGGACAGGGGGTCGTTTTGTATGGCTACACCTTC. Its translation: CASKPGQGVVLYGYTF.

The chain uses TRBV7-8 and TRBJ1-6, with D uncertain. Germline V gene data show CDR1 as SGHVS and CDR2 as FQNEAQ. The CDR3 totals 16 residues. The V and J ends lost 1 base and 5 bases respectively, with 12 bases between them. CDR3 nucleotide sequence: TGTGCCAGCAGCTTAGTTCCCCTGGGCAATAATTCACCCCTCCACTTT. Its protein product is CASSLVPLGNNSPLHF. Full variable domain (missing parts from reference TRBV7-8 and TRBJ1-6): GAGVSQSPRYKVAKRGQDVALRCDPISGHVSLFWYQQALGQGPEFLTYFQNEAQLDKSGLPSDRFFAERPEGSVSTLKIQRTQQEDSAVYLCASSLVPLGNNSPLHFGNGTRLTVT.

This sequence joins TRBV5-1 and TRBJ2-3; 7 bases line up with TRBD1. The CDR3 extends over 15 amino acids. The V and J ends lost 4 bases and 3 bases, in that order; junction bases with no gene match: 8. Germline assignment: CDR1 SGHRS and CDR2 YFSETQ. As DNA, the CDR3 is TGCGCCAGCAGCGCGCTGACAGGGTCTACAGATACGCAGTATTTT. Translated: CASSALTGSTDTQYF.

The chain carries TRBV24-1 and TRBJ2-7; the match to TRBD2 covers 7 bases. The CDR3 loop spans 14 amino acids. Germline CDR1 reads KGHDR; CDR2 reads SFDVKD. V gave up 6 bases and J gave up 0 bases; unmatched junction bases: 4. CDR3 in DNA: TGTGCCACCAGTCATGGCGGGAGCTCCTACGAGCAGTACTTC. It is translated as CATSHGGSSYEQYF.

The rearrangement uses TRBV9 and TRBJ2-5, with D perhaps matching TRBD2 (5 bases). Trimming stripped 0 bases from V and 5 bases from J, with 14 bases between. This CDR3 spans 15 amino acids. The germline V gene encodes CDR1 SGDLS and CDR2 YYNGEE. The CDR3 here is CASSVDEGAGETQYF. DNA of the CDR3: TGTGCCAGCAGCGTAGACGAGGGAGCTGGGGAGACCCAGTACTTC.

The V and J genes are TRBV7-9 and TRBJ2-1; TRBD1 might be the D (6 bases). Trimming stripped 5 bases from V and 6 bases from J, with 14 bases between. This CDR3 is built from 14 residues. Looked up from germline, CDR1 is SEHNR and CDR2 is FQNEAQ (reference sequence). This CDR3 reads CASSREVGANEQFF. CDR3 DNA: TGTGCCAGCAGCCGAGAGGTGGGGGCCAATGAGCAGTTCTTC.

The genes are TRBV2 and TRBJ1-1, with 9 bases matching TRBD1. The germline V gene has CDR1 SNHLY and CDR2 FYNNEI. The junction had 10 bases not matched to a gene; V was cut back by 4 bases and J by 1 base. The CDR3 covers 17 residues. Here the CDR3 DNA reads TGTGCCAGCAGTGCAGTTCCCGGGACAGGGCCGAACACTGAAGCTTTCTTT. Translated, it gives CASSAVPGTGPNTEAFF.

V is TRBV6-4 and J is TRBJ1-2; 8 bases are shared with TRBD1. V lost 0 bases, J lost 4 bases, and 4 bases stayed unmatched. Germline values: CDR1 MRHNA, CDR2 SNTAGT. This CDR3 contains 15 residues. This CDR3 is CASSDSGTGVYGYTF. The CDR3 region has the DNA TGTGCCAGCAGTGACTCGGGGACAGGAGTCTATGGCTACACCTTC.

The J gene is TRBJ2-2, the V gene TRBV7-2; tentatively, D is TRBD1 (5 bases). The V gene's germline CDR1 is SGHTA and CDR2 FQGNSA. This CDR3 is built from 18 residues. V was cut by 5 bases and J by 0 bases, with 19 bases left in between. CDR3 in amino acids: CASSVRGFPTTNTGELFF. Written as DNA, the CDR3 is TGTGCCAGCAGCGTTAGGGGATTCCCTACCACGAACACCGGGGAGCTGTTTTTT.

CDR3 DNA: TGCGCCAGCAGCTTGTCAGGGACCTACGAGCAGTACTTC. Amino acids: CASSLSGTYEQYF. The V call is TRBV5-1, the J call TRBJ2-7; D possibly corresponds to TRBD1 (5 bases). Trimming pared 1 base from V and 2 bases from J, leaving 7 bases between. The germline gives CDR1 SGHRS, CDR2 YFSETQ. The CDR3 spans 13 residues.

In its sample, this clone was seen once. The chain links TRBV7-3 to TRBJ2-1; 8 bases agree with TRBD1. Germline values: CDR1 SGHTA, CDR2 FQGTGA. The V and J ends lost 0 bases and 6 bases, in that order; junction bases with no gene match: 4. This CDR3 is built from 15 residues. The CDR3 sequence is CASSLTTGGGNEQFF. CDR3 nucleotide sequence: TGTGCCAGCAGCTTAACTACAGGGGGTGGCAATGAGCAGTTCTTC.

The chain joins TRBV7-9 to TRBJ2-1; a weak D match, TRBD1 (6 bases). The CDR3 has 19 residues. Trimming removed 1 base at V and 0 bases at J, with 19 bases between. Germline V lookup: CDR1 SEHNR, CDR2 FQNEAQ (reference sequence). The CDR3 loop reads CASSLVGRGWLSSYNEQFF. The DNA for the CDR3 is TGTGCCAGCAGCTTAGTTGGCAGGGGCTGGTTAAGCTCCTACAATGAGCAGTTCTTC.

V and J are TRBV19 and TRBJ2-1; D is possibly TRBD2 (5 bases). Per the germline V gene, CDR1 is LNHDA and CDR2 is SQIVND (reference sequence). Between the trimmed V and J ends, which lost 8 bases and 2 bases, there was a span of 19 bases. The CDR3 is 16 amino acids. CDR3 sequence (DNA): TGTGCCAGTTCGAGGAGGCCAACCACTCCCTACAATGAGCAGTTCTTC. As protein: CASSRRPTTPYNEQFF.